A single sample is the source of the 6 T cell receptor beta chains below, sequenced in a study of spatial heterogeneity in lung cancer. TCRdb re-called the 5' RACE reads with MiXCR, one entry per CDR3 protein. The sample holds some 40,000 distinct CDR3 sequences, roughly 4.9% seen once. This sample's time point: sample taken at primary tumor resection. This sample comprised PBMCs, obtained at surgery. The receptors stem from a female donor with early-stage non-small cell lung cancer.

This clonotype has at least ten counts. This chain links TRBV20-1 with TRBJ2-3, with D possibly being TRBD1 (6 bases). Germline V gene sequence: CDR1 DFQATT, CDR2 SNEGSKA (reference sequence). Between the trimmed V and J ends, which lost 3 bases and 0 bases, there was a span of 7 bases. The CDR3 is 13 amino acids. CDR3 sequence: CSARDSSTDTQYF. The CDR3 nucleotides read TGCAGTGCTAGGGACAGCAGCACAGATACGCAGTATTTT.

In this sample, this clonotype turned up a few times. V is TRBV25-1 and J is TRBJ2-7; the match to TRBD2 covers 12 bases. V shed 3 bases, J shed 2 bases, and the junction held 8 bases outside the gene matches. There are 17 residues in the CDR3. Germline V lookup: CDR1 MGHDK, CDR2 SYGVNS. CDR3 sequence reads: CASSDPASSGGAYEQYF. The CDR3 nucleotides read TGTGCCAGCAGTGATCCTGCCTCTAGCGGGGGGGCCTACGAGCAGTACTTC.

Sample share makes this clonotype medium-sized. The CDR3 DNA follows: TGTGCCAGCAGCCAAGTAGGGACAGGGCCATACGAGCAGTACTTC. It specifies CASSQVGTGPYEQYF. The genes are TRBV4-2 and TRBJ2-7; 9 bases align to TRBD1. The CDR3 length is 15 residues. The germline V gene has CDR1 LGHNA and CDR2 YNFKEQ. With V trimmed by 1 base and J by 4 bases, 5 bases remained unmatched.

This clonotype was seen many times. The gene calls are TRBV6-2 or TRBV6-3 and TRBJ1-2; D remains unclear. This CDR3 region has 14 residues. Trimming cost V 4 bases and J 0 bases, with 9 bases left between them. Germline CDR1 is MNHEY and CDR2 is SVGEGT. The CDR3 sequence: CASSFPGANYGYTF. CDR3 in DNA: TGTGCCAGCAGTTTCCCGGGAGCTAACTATGGCTACACCTTC.

This clonotype was counted at least ten times. This chain connects TRBV9 to TRBJ1-1; D is ambiguous. This CDR3 contains 11 residues. Germline loops: CDR1 SGDLS, CDR2 YYNGEE. V gave up 8 bases and J gave up 4 bases, with 9 bases separating them. In DNA, the CDR3 is TGTGCCAGAGCTTCGAGCACTGAAGCTTTCTTT. This gives the protein CARASSTEAFF.

The table lists this clonotype with many counts. The rearrangement joins TRBV10-3 to TRBJ1-6, with D perhaps TRBD1 (5 bases). This CDR3 is built from 15 residues. Germline V gives CDR1 ENHRY, CDR2 SYGVKD. V was cut by 6 bases and J by 2 bases, with 11 bases left in between. The CDR3 loop reads CAISRREPYNSPLHF. CDR3 DNA sequence: TGTGCCATCAGCCGCAGGGAGCCCTATAATTCACCCCTCCACTTT.